This T cell receptor beta chain was profiled in a study of cytomegalovirus exposure and HLA in healthy donors. Study information: Early released data comprised around 80 million unique TCRs from HLA-typed donors.

The PCR made use of 60 Vbeta and 13 Jbeta primers. TCRdb's copy holds only in-frame clones and misses some; the assay was immunoSEQ multiplex PCR. The table for this sample gives 100,000 to 150,000 clones. Regarding this clone: Its antigen is still unknown.

Between the trimmed V and J ends, which lost 7 bases and 8 bases, there was a span of 14 bases. The CDR3 contains 12 residues. Germline V gene lookup returns CDR1 SNHLY and CDR2 FYNNEI. Study conclusions and caveats: An ancestry cluster, one associated with Asian ancestry, reportedly showed fewer N-insertions than the approximately 670-donor mean in a later analysis. In presence/absence analyses, roughly uniform sequencing depth across donors was assumed.

Donors consisted of healthy bone marrow donors. J is TRBJ1-2 and V is TRBV2; D remains unclear. Sequenced input: PBMCs. This TCR came from a woman in her 40s in good health and CMV-seropositive. As DNA, the CDR3 is TGTGCCAGCAAAGAGGGAGGGTTGGGCTACACCTTC. Translation gives CASKEGGLGYTF. Looking up the rest from reference TRBV2 and TRBJ1-2 gives the full variable domain: EPEVTQTPSHQVTQMGQEVILRCVPISNHLYFYWYRQILGQKVEFLVSFYNNEISEKSEIFDDQFSVERPDGSNFTLKIRSTKLEDSAMYFCASKEGGLGYTFGSGTRLTVV.